This T cell receptor beta chain originates from a study of cytomegalovirus exposure and HLA in healthy donors (dated by TCRdb to the late 2010s). Some background on the complete study: In an earlier analysis of some 550 of the donors, approximately 260 Gb of sequence data and 90 million to 120 million unique TCR beta sequences from about 179 million T cells were reported. Typing coverage varied by locus: roughly 629-640 donors for A, B, C, DRB1 and DQB1; under 550 for DQA1; around 570 for DPA1; more than 450 for DPB1. The later analysis used no new phenotypic data to find candidate immune exposures, relying instead on TCR beta sequences and their occurrence across donors. In a later genetic analysis, genome-wide SNP genotypes for about 55% of the 666 donors were used, and that subset was treated as a discovery cohort. To study patterns of TCR occurrence, a later analysis re-analyzed previously published TCR beta repertoires from 550 to 800 donors and added high-resolution HLA genotyping. The genetic ancestry cluster associated with self-reported Caucasian donors included approximately 85% of the roughly 400 genotyped donors. Roughly five DR-DQ haplotypes were handled as single units for association and clustering because linkage in the cohort was strong. Around 330 gigabases of sequencing data and around 90 million unique TCR sequences made up an early release that covered several hundred HLA-typed donors. A separate validation cohort of over 95 different subjects was used in addition to the 666-subject first cohort. Every discovery cohort repertoire had been produced on one sequencing platform. The aim of the study was to test whether cataloging public T cell receptors could identify signatures of past pathogen exposure. Among some 400 genotyped donors of the cohort, an average of roughly 230,000 unique TCR beta nucleotide sequences was sequenced per donor, of which about 20% were non-productive. Class I and class II HLA loci were covered by the typing at four-digit resolution. An earlier analysis of 587 of the donors used high-throughput TCR beta sequencing to judge whether each TCR beta V gene segment behaved as functional or pseudogenic. Alongside the repertoire data, information on donor age, sex, ethnicity and CMV serostatus was compiled. To predict cytomegalovirus infection status, the study combined high-throughput TCR immunosequencing, statistical association of individual TCRs with disease status, and machine learning. The study profiled the T cell repertoires of 550 to 700 subjects by immunosequencing and related them to cytomegalovirus serostatus. Paper-wide results and their limitations: The classifier was reported to diagnose cytomegalovirus status with high specificity and sensitivity in both the original cohort and the validation cohort. Roughly uniform sequencing depth across donors was assumed in presence/absence analyses, although this assumption may not hold. In a later analysis, several top co-occurrence clusters were reported to appear linked to parvovirus B19, influenza, CMV and Epstein-Barr virus. In a later analysis, HLA-associated TCR beta chains were found to be more clonally expanded and to have lower generation probabilities than equally common non-associated chains. Over 15 rarely observed V segments, including chromosome 9 orphons, were excluded from the earlier analysis of just under 600 of the donors because counts were too low. In vitro tests confirmed that three of the cytomegalovirus-associated TCR beta chains recognize cytomegalovirus antigens. A further reported finding was that TCR beta sequences accurately predicted the HLA-A and HLA-B alleles for most subjects in the first cohort. In a later genetic analysis, fewer N-insertions in productive TCRs were reported among donors in an Asian-associated ancestry cluster than the approximately 710-donor mean. When HLA alleles, especially DR and DQ, strongly co-occurred, attributing TCR associations to individual alleles was difficult. Correlated functional status among segregating V segments might reflect linkage disequilibrium, but an unknown experimental factor could not be ruled out. HLA typing was unavailable for some donors at each locus, so association tests used only the typed subset. An association between a missense DCLRE1C variant and V-gene and J-gene trimming of TCR beta chains was found in a later genetic analysis and replicated in an independent cohort. While some public TCRs were present in many individuals, most TCR sequences turned up only very rarely across donors. For the cohort, immune exposure information was limited to CMV serostatus. A later analysis found that most CMV-associated TCR beta chains appeared HLA-restricted, with HLA associations seemingly driven largely by CMV exposure. Only TCR beta chains were sequenced in this cohort, and the absence of alpha or paired-chain data limited detectable features. Some IMGT-functional V segments, including TRBV6-2 and TRBV6-3, could not be told apart with the 87-base-pair reads, so those segments were excluded. At a false discovery rate of 0.05, a later analysis linked about 16,000 TCR beta sequences to specific HLA alleles. According to the authors, the approach could potentially be generalized to other disease states and immunological phenotypes. In a later analysis, the rate of TCR association differed among HLA loci, with DRB1 alleles having the most associated TCRs and HLA-C alleles having the fewest. In the study, 150 to 200 TCR beta chains were listed as associated with cytomegalovirus. The sequencing pipeline was judged likely to have produced a cluster of highly shared sequence variants as a technical artifact. Broadly in line with IMGT annotations, most TCR beta V segments showed up in productive rearrangements about 87% or about 30% of the time in an earlier analysis of roughly 590 of the donors.

For this clone: Its antigen remains unidentified. No base qualities exist here, and no much larger clone lies one base off it.

Library preparation employed the immunoSEQ multiplex PCR assay. The multiplex PCR relied on a mix of 60 forward primers for TCR Vbeta segments and 13 reverse primers for TCR Jbeta segments. The CDR3 region of rearranged TCR beta genes was amplified from genomic DNA with a multiplex PCR assay. The Illumina HiSeq System was used to sequence the amplified TCR beta libraries as 87-base-pair reads. Processing in the source paper ran as follows. In a later analysis, about 80 million unique TCR beta chains were counted across the 690 or so repertoires, and roughly 9.9 million of these chains were shared by at least two donors. A nearest-neighbor algorithm error-corrected the raw reads and collapsed the reads into unique sequences, merging closely related sequences to remove PCR and sequencing errors. Alignment of CDR3 sequences to IMGT reference sequences was used to assign V, D and J gene segments. For a sequence to be retained, a match of at least six nucleotides to both a V gene segment and a J gene segment was required. A rearrangement counted as productive if the CDR3 had no stop codons and remained in frame with V and J, and every other rearrangement counted as non-productive. Following IMGT convention, CDR3 was defined as the stretch from the second conserved V-encoded cysteine to the conserved J-encoded phenylalanine. In an earlier analysis of around 540 of the donors, sequences lacking an unambiguous match to a single V gene segment were excluded. In an earlier analysis of approximately 610 of the donors, V segments were called functional above 56.7% productive rearrangements and were called segregating when the between-donor standard deviation exceeded 5%. A statistical classification framework was built for diagnosing cytomegalovirus status from the catalog of TCR beta chain sequences. V and J gene assignment, in a later analysis, came from comparing TCR nucleotide sequences with IMGT/GENE-DB human TR gene sequences. A later analysis assigned CDR3 sequences and most-parsimonious VDJ recombination scenarios with the TCRdist pipeline. A later analysis defined each TCR beta chain by its CDR3 amino acid sequence plus V-gene family, and excluded reads lacking a unique V-gene family. To address suspected cross-contamination and a sequencing artifact, a later analysis removed a few hundred highly shared, low-generation-probability nucleotide sequences. In a later analysis, a clonal expansion index for each public chain was calculated from normalized within-repertoire ranks of inferred template counts. Generation probabilities in a later analysis came from a VDJ recombination model fitted to out-of-frame rearrangements, and those results were checked against IGoR. Hypergeometric tests were used in a later analysis to score TCR-TCR, TCR-HLA and TCR-CMV co-occurrence, with a repertoire-size bias correction applied to the TCR pairs. A later analysis estimated false discovery rates by permuting HLA or CMV assignments 20 times. In a later analysis, co-occurring TCRs were grouped with DBSCAN, and TCRdist sequence similarity was added when clustering was performed within HLA-allele-positive subsets. Repertoires with fewer than 30,000 or more than 120,000 public chains, plus five repertoires with anomalous nucleotide sharing, were excluded from co-occurrence clustering. TCRdb provides this immuneACCESS table in a form limited to in-frame rearrangements. Some clones are lacking; in checked studies, under half of them reflect an unresolved V gene, and why the rest are absent is not known. The V and J calls and clone size were taken over from that table, and D and trimming were inferred from the DNA. The sample table records fewer than 80,000 clones; around 68% of these occur just once. The ten largest clones capture around 27% of the sample.

The cohort comprised under 700 healthy bone marrow donors. All cohort members were sampled while nominally healthy, although unrecorded immune exposures were likely present. The donor tested CMV seropositive, placing the donor among the 310 or so seropositive members of the cohort. A peripheral blood sample was collected from each donor, and TCR beta sequencing was performed on peripheral blood mononuclear cells. Genomic DNA extraction from the blood cell samples was performed with the Qiagen DNeasy Blood Extraction Kit. There are 12 amino acids in the CDR3, from cysteine to phenylalanine inclusive. Only CDR3 DNA is held: 36 bases, read in frame from base 1. As encoded in the germline V gene (reference sequence), CDR1 is SSHAT while CDR2 is FNYEAQ. The junction carries 13 bases between V and J, which are trimmed by 10 bases and 4 bases respectively.

Recombination connected TRBV7-7 to TRBJ1-2; 6 matching bases give a weak D call of TRBD1. This sequence originates from a man between 50 and 59 years old in good health and CMV-seropositive. Material: PBMCs. The CDR3 protein sequence reads: CATRQVSYGYTF. The DNA reads TGTGCCACCAGACAGGTCTCCTATGGCTACACCTTC. The reference TRBV7-7 and TRBJ1-2 proteins fill in what lies around the CDR3, so the full variable domain reads GAGVSQSPRYKVTKRGQDVTLRCDPISSHATLYWYQQALGQGPEFLTYFNYEAQPDKSGLPSDRFSAERPEGSISTLTIQRTEQRDSAMYRCATRQVSYGYTFGSGTRLTVV.